Included here is one T cell receptor beta chain sequence, with context. This entry comes from a study of blood T cell repertoires in COVID-19. Original data processing: Reference gene primer amplification in the assay estimated nucleated cell counts. The assay was immunoSEQ multiplex PCR, and TCRdb's table has in-frame clones only and misses some. For V, J and clone size, that table is used; D and trimming come from the DNA. The sample consists of about 370,000 clones, approximately 88% of them appearing once. The CDR3 sequence is 17 residues long. V was pared by 0 bases and J by 1 base, with 8 bases of the junction left unmatched. Germline lookup yields CDR1 SGHDT and CDR2 YYEEEE. Seattle patients were enrolled during active infection and followed longitudinally.

The chain is built from TRBV5-6 and TRBJ1-1; 8 positions agree with TRBD1. The sequence came from a woman aged 25 to 39 with COVID-19, enrolled during active disease. Sequencing was performed on peripheral blood. This chain's CDR3 is CASSLDFRGTGNTEAFF. The CDR3 region has the DNA TGTGCCAGCAGCTTGGACTTTCGAGGGACAGGGAACACTGAAGCTTTCTTT.